This paragraph covers one T cell receptor (beta chain) sequence. Its antigen remains unknown. This specimen comes from a study of shared clonotypes between healthy human individuals. The germline CDR1 and CDR2 sequences are SGHTS and YDEGEE. V shed 0 bases and J shed 6 bases, with 4 bases lying between them. The CDR3 runs 11 residues. Data came from immunoSEQ multiplex PCR; TCRdb stores just in-frame clones and leaves some out. The sample consists of 2 million to 2.5 million clones, approximately 96% of them appearing once. General study results and limits: Tissues were not sampled, only blood, and their repertoires likely differ.

The clonotype comes from a man younger than 35 in good health. Sequencing was done on a sample of naive CD4+ T cells sorted from blood. Documented subset: CD45RA+ positively selected. This chain joins TRBV5-8 and TRBJ2-7, with D hard to call. The CDR3 DNA sequence: TGTGCCAGCAGCTTGGTGACCGAGCAGTACTTC. This encodes CASSLVTEQYF.